A single sample gave rise to the 24 T cell receptor beta chains below, sequenced in a study of pediatric ulcerative colitis. One to two pinch biopsies were taken from the rectum during colonoscopy. TCRdb keeps only in-frame clones here, not all; method: immunoSEQ multiplex PCR. The repertoire holds about 11,000 clones, with around four fifths as singletons. The sequencing sample was made of gut tissue. These receptors were collected from a girl aged 5-17 years who was a control in a study of pediatric ulcerative colitis.

The V call is TRBV10-2, the J call TRBJ1-1; D remains ambiguous. V was cut by 2 bases and J by 7 bases, with 14 bases left in between. CDR1 is WSHSY, CDR2 SAAADI, per germline. The CDR3 totals 14 residues. The CDR3 DNA is TGCGCCAGCAGTGAGAGGCGGACGGATAGTGAAGCTTTCTTT. This sequence encodes CASSERRTDSEAFF.

The chain employs TRBV28 and TRBJ1-5; perhaps TRBD1 as D (6 bases). The germline V gene encodes CDR1 MDHEN and CDR2 SYDVKM. The CDR3 has 20 amino acids. Trimming removed 1 base at V and 4 bases at J, with 26 bases between. The CDR3 sequence: CASSLLGGGGGVGGNQPQHF. CDR3 DNA sequence: TGTGCCAGCAGTTTATTGGGTGGAGGAGGGGGTGTTGGTGGTAATCAGCCCCAGCATTTT. Drawing the rest from reference TRBV28 and TRBJ1-5, the complete variable domain is DVKVTQSSRYLVKRTGEKVFLECVQDMDHENMFWYRQDPGLGLRLIYFSYDVKMKEKGDIPEGYSVSREKKERFSLILESASTNQTSMYLCASSLLGGGGGVGGNQPQHFGDGTRLSIL.

This chain uses TRBV7-4 with TRBJ2-7; D unclear. Germline values: CDR1 SGHVT, CDR2 SQSDAQ. Trimming took 3 bases from V and 2 from J, leaving 8 bases between them. This CDR3 region has 13 residues. The CDR3 coding sequence is TGTGCCAGCAGCTTGCTTCAACCCTACGAGCAGTACTTC. Protein: CASSLLQPYEQYF.

This clone was seen a handful of times. The V and J genes are TRBV5-4 and TRBJ2-5; D ambiguous. CDR3 length: 12 amino acids. CDR1 and CDR2 (germline): SGHNT, YYREEE (reference sequence). V was pared by 4 bases and J by 6 bases, with 10 bases between. CDR3 protein: CASSDSLKTQYF. As DNA, the CDR3 is TGTGCCAGCAGCGATTCGTTGAAGACCCAGTACTTC.

V gene TRBV5-1 combines with J gene TRBJ2-2, with 13 bases that match TRBD2. J gave up 4 bases and V 2 bases, and 2 bases lay outside the gene matches. Per the germline V gene, CDR1 is SGHRS and CDR2 is YFSETQ. This CDR3 spans 16 amino acids. Here the CDR3 reads CASSLGLAGVTGELFF. In nucleotides, the CDR3 is TGCGCCAGCAGCTTAGGACTAGCGGGAGTCACCGGGGAGCTGTTTTTT.

The chain carries TRBV6-1 and TRBJ2-4; TRBD2 matches at 8 bases. After removal of 2 bases from V and 15 bases from J, the junction contained 9 bases not matched to a gene. The CDR3 is 13 amino acids. Germline values: CDR1 MNHNS, CDR2 SASEGT. The CDR3 DNA reads TGTGCCAGCAGTGAAAGGCTAGCGGGCCGTCTGTACTTC. Residues: CASSERLAGRLYF.

The chain has TRBV28 and TRBJ2-2, with D maybe TRBD1 (5 bases). Deletions cut 1 base from V and 6 bases from J, with 9 bases between. Germline V CDR1 and CDR2: MDHEN, SYDVKM. There are 14 residues in the CDR3. For the CDR3, the DNA is TGTGCCAGCAGTTTATCCAGGGTCCCCGGGGAGCTGTTTTTT. This translates into CASSLSRVPGELFF.

The CDR3 region is CASSPSLRETQYF. For the CDR3, the DNA is TGCGCCAGCAGCCCGTCCTTAAGGGAGACCCAGTACTTC. The chain joins TRBV4-1 to TRBJ2-5; D gene unclear. Trimming cost V 4 bases and J 5 bases, with 11 bases left between them. Germline V lookup: CDR1 MGHRA, CDR2 YSYEKL. This CDR3 contains 13 residues.

This clone was picked up one time. The chain uses TRBV14 and TRBJ2-2, with unresolved D. This CDR3 has 15 amino acids. Between the trimmed V and J ends, which lost 1 base and 5 bases, there was a span of 11 bases. The germline V gene encodes CDR1 SGHDN and CDR2 FVKESK. Here the CDR3 reads CASSQVGVRTGELFF. The CDR3 DNA follows: TGTGCCAGCAGCCAAGTTGGAGTCAGGACCGGGGAGCTGTTTTTT.

The CDR3 region is CASSPGGATDTQYF. For the CDR3, the DNA is TGTGCCAGCAGCCCCGGAGGGGCGACAGATACGCAGTATTTT. This chain uses TRBV7-2 with TRBJ2-3; tentatively, D is TRBD2 (6 bases). The CDR3 sequence is 14 residues long. V was cut by 5 bases and J by 3 bases, with 12 bases left in between. Germline CDR1 is SGHTA and CDR2 is FQGNSA.

CDR3 coding DNA: TGCGCCAGCAGCCAAACCCCCGGACAGGGGGCATCGGGTGAAAAACTGTTTTTT. It yields the protein CASSQTPGQGASGEKLFF. This chain connects TRBV4-1 to TRBJ1-4, with 11 bases identical to TRBD1. The CDR3 has 18 amino acids. CDR1 and CDR2 (germline): MGHRA, YSYEKL. The V and J ends lost 2 bases and 7 bases, in that order; junction bases with no gene match: 12.

V and J are TRBV9 and TRBJ1-1; no reliable D call. Germline CDR1 is SGDLS and CDR2 is YYNGEE. The CDR3 has 14 amino acids. Trimming shortened V by 4 bases and J by 0 bases, and 10 bases separated the two germline ends. For the CDR3, the DNA is TGTGCCAGCAGCCCCCGAGGGATGAACACTGAAGCTTTCTTT. Protein product: CASSPRGMNTEAFF.

The chain couples TRBV9 to TRBJ2-5, with TRBD1 matching over 7 bases. The J segment lost 1 base and the V segment lost 3 bases, leaving 9 bases of the junction unmatched. Germline values: CDR1 SGDLS, CDR2 YYNGEE. The CDR3 contains 16 residues. CDR3 residues: CASSAGQSWAQETQYF. DNA of the CDR3: TGTGCCAGCAGCGCGGGACAGTCATGGGCCCAAGAGACCCAGTACTTC.

This chain joins TRBV10-1 and TRBJ1-5; D ambiguous. V was clipped by 8 bases and J by 6 bases, with 11 bases between them. Per the germline V gene, CDR1 is WNHNN and CDR2 is SYGVQD (reference sequence). The CDR3 loop spans 12 amino acids. The chain's CDR3 is CASYGGFQPQHF. CDR3 bases: TGCGCCAGCTACGGAGGTTTTCAGCCCCAGCATTTT.

The rearrangement uses TRBV6-1 and TRBJ1-2, with D possibly being TRBD1 (5 bases). CDR3 length: 13 residues. Germline values: CDR1 MNHNS, CDR2 SASEGT. V gave up 3 bases and J gave up 7 bases, with 12 bases separating them. The CDR3 region is CASSEGRGAGYTF. The CDR3 DNA reads as TGTGCCAGCAGTGAGGGTAGGGGAGCTGGCTACACCTTC.

J is TRBJ2-3 and V is TRBV9, with 9 bases lining up with TRBD2. Germline V gene data show CDR1 as SGDLS and CDR2 as YYNGEE. Trimming cost V 2 bases and J 0 bases; bases outside gene matches: 1. The CDR3 length is 15 residues. CDR3 region: CASSVTSGSTDTQYF. In nucleotides, the CDR3 is TGTGCCAGCAGCGTGACTAGCGGTAGCACAGATACGCAGTATTTT.

The rearrangement joins TRBV5-1 to TRBJ2-5; D unresolved. This CDR3 is 11 amino acids long. V was pared by 7 bases and J by 3 bases, with 7 bases between. Germline loops: CDR1 SGHRS, CDR2 YFSETQ. As DNA, the CDR3 is TGCGCCAGCTCCCTTAAAGAGACCCAGTACTTC. Translated, it gives CASSLKETQYF.

The rearrangement joins TRBV2 to TRBJ1-5; D gene ambiguous. Trimming pared 7 bases from V and 4 bases from J, leaving 8 bases between. Germline assignment: CDR1 SNHLY and CDR2 FYNNEI. The CDR3 is 12 residues long. The CDR3 DNA reads TGTGCCAGCAATCGGGCTAATCAGCCCCAGCATTTT. Its translation: CASNRANQPQHF.

This chain connects TRBV27 to TRBJ2-7; TRBD1 matches at 10 bases. Germline trimming cut 2 bases from V and 6 bases from J; bases unmatched to any gene: 7. Germline loops: CDR1 MNHEY, CDR2 SMNVEV (reference sequence). CDR3 length equals 15 residues. CDR3 nucleotide sequence: TGTGCCAGCAGTTTACTCGGGACAGGGGCGGGCGAGCAGTACTTC. Protein product: CASSLLGTGAGEQYF.

The rearrangement joins TRBV5-4 to TRBJ1-6; D call uncertain. V lost 4 bases to trimming and J lost 8 bases, with 13 bases between them. The CDR3 covers 14 residues. Germline loops: CDR1 SGHNT, CDR2 YYREEE (reference sequence). The CDR3 protein is CASSLGRVDSPLHF. DNA of the CDR3: TGTGCCAGCAGCCTCGGACGGGTGGATTCACCCCTCCACTTT.

In nucleotides, the CDR3 is TGTGCCAGCAGTTACTACGGACAGGGAGGCTACACCTTC. It codes for CASSYYGQGGYTF. This chain links TRBV6-5 with TRBJ1-2; the match to TRBD1 covers 8 bases. J lost 8 bases, V lost 1 base, and 3 bases had no gene match. The CDR3 is 13 residues long. Germline V CDR1 and CDR2: MNHEY, SVGAGI.

The chain carries TRBV2 and TRBJ2-7, with D possibly TRBD2 on 6 matching bases. Germline CDR1 reads SNHLY; CDR2 reads FYNNEI. Trimming left V 8 bases short and J 0 bases short, with 8 bases between. The CDR3 totals 12 residues. This CDR3 is CASGRNSYEQYF. CDR3 in DNA: TGTGCCAGCGGGAGGAACTCCTACGAGCAGTACTTC.

CDR3 residues: CASSTTRGITDTQYF. The CDR3 coding sequence is TGTGCCAGCAGCACCACCAGGGGGATCACAGATACGCAGTATTTT. V gene TRBV7-9 combines with J gene TRBJ2-3; TRBD1 matches 7 bases. Trimming removed 5 bases from V and 2 bases from J; junction bases left unmatched: 7. Germline CDR1 SEHNR, CDR2 FQNEAQ (reference sequence). The CDR3 loop spans 15 amino acids.

The V and J genes are TRBV29-1 and TRBJ2-1; tentative D call: TRBD2 (6 bases). Trimming cost V 4 bases and J 2 bases, with 18 bases left between them. Germline CDR1 and CDR2: SQVTM and ANQGSEA. The length of the CDR3 is 16 residues. The DNA of the CDR3 is TGCAGCGTTGTTAGCGGATCCCCGGAGACCTACAATGAGCAGTTCTTC. As protein: CSVVSGSPETYNEQFF.